The count of the clone carrying this TCR beta chain is one. Its antigen remains unidentified. A read error may produce the germline difference seen at one junction end. The data were obtained in a study of T cell repertoires in cytomegalovirus infection. The wider study: Based on public TCR beta signatures, there were indications of CMV infection and of a matching HLA type.

Germline V gene data show CDR1 as MGHRA and CDR2 as YSYEKL. The CDR3 runs 13 residues. General observations from the study: Clonotypes of TCR beta that were HLA-C-restricted and CMV-specific dominated the ex vivo response.

TCRdb called the reads again in MiXCR, with one record for every CDR3 protein. The sample consists of some 680,000 distinct CDR3 sequences, about 40% of them appearing once. Sequencing was performed on PBMCs. This sequence originates from a human donor in good health (CMV status not recorded). Some clones in this sample may be carry-over from other donors' samples. The V and J genes are TRBV4-1 and TRBJ1-5; D may be TRBD1 (6 bases). The CDR3, as DNA: TGTGCCAGCAGCCAAGATGGGGGCAGGCCCCAGCATTTT. This translates into CASSQDGGRPQHF.